The 22 T cell receptor beta chains reported below all come from one sample, sequenced in a study of persistence of HIV-infected CD4 T cells. The libraries were made with immunoSEQ version 4 in survey mode. TCRdb's copy holds only in-frame clones and misses some; the assay was immunoSEQ multiplex PCR. This table has 35,000 to 50,000 clones, approximately 90% appearing once. For these TCRs, the target antigens are not known. Anti-CD3/anti-CD28 beads served as a nonspecific positive control stimulus. CD4+ T cells upregulating both CD40 ligand and CD69 were sorted as responding cells. The sample consisted of CD4+ T cells sorted from PBMCs after roughly 20-hour stimulation, taken from a patient who received antiretroviral therapy. These receptors all stem from an adult man with HIV who was CMV-seropositive.

The chain uses TRBV28 and TRBJ2-2; D possibly corresponds to TRBD1 (5 bases). Between the trimmed V and J ends, which lost 6 bases and 1 base, there was a span of 12 bases. The germline gives CDR1 MDHEN, CDR2 SYDVKM. The CDR3 covers 15 residues. This CDR3 reads CASRLWQGNTGELFF. The CDR3 nucleotides are TGTGCCAGCAGACTATGGCAGGGGAACACCGGGGAGCTGTTTTTT.

This clone occurred once. V and J are TRBV3-1 (or the pseudogene TRBV3-2) and TRBJ1-5; no clear D. Germline CDR1 LGHDT, CDR2 YNNKEL (reference sequence). This CDR3 region has 13 residues. V was pared by 3 bases and J by 1 base, with 4 bases between. The CDR3 spells CASSQRSNQPQHF. In DNA, the CDR3 is TGTGCCAGCAGCCAGAGGAGCAATCAGCCCCAGCATTTT.

V gene TRBV10-3 combines with J gene TRBJ1-6; no clear D. Deletions cut 7 bases from V and 5 bases from J, with 12 bases between. The CDR3 consists of 14 residues. CDR1 is ENHRY and CDR2 is SYGVKD in the germline V gene. CDR3 sequence: CAINTGSHNSPLHF. In DNA form, the CDR3 reads TGTGCCATCAATACCGGATCCCATAATTCACCCCTCCACTTT.

This clone has a single count. The J gene is TRBJ1-1, the V gene TRBV9; 9 bases are shared with TRBD1. The V gene end was trimmed by 4 bases and the J gene end by 5 bases; junction bases not matched to a gene: 6. This CDR3 comprises 14 residues. From germline, CDR1 is SGDLS and CDR2 YYNGEE. The CDR3 region is CASSSGQGRTEAFF. CDR3 sequence (DNA): TGTGCCAGCAGCTCGGGACAGGGTAGGACTGAAGCTTTCTTT.

This clone has only one observation. This chain joins TRBV9 and TRBJ1-4; 9 bases are a match to TRBD1. Unmatched junction bases numbered 1, after V lost 3 bases and J lost 7 bases. Germline V gives CDR1 SGDLS, CDR2 YYNGEE. This CDR3 comprises 13 residues. CDR3 residues: CASSGGQGEKLFF. Here the CDR3 DNA reads TGTGCCAGCAGCGGGGGACAGGGTGAAAAACTGTTTTTT.

The chain has TRBV27 and TRBJ1-5; 7 bases are a match to TRBD1. Per germline, CDR1 MNHEY and CDR2 SMNVEV (reference sequence). Trimming at V came to 3 bases and at J to 5 bases, leaving 4 bases not matched to a gene. The CDR3 spans 14 residues. For the CDR3, the DNA is TGTGCCAGCAGTTTTAAGGGGGCGGATCAGCCCCAGCATTTT. Protein: CASSFKGADQPQHF.

The chain has TRBV5-1 and TRBJ2-3; 11 bases agree with TRBD2. This CDR3 contains 16 residues. Germline-derived CDR1 and CDR2 are SGHRS and YFSETQ. With 4 bases clipped from V and 4 bases from J, the junction kept 8 bases outside the gene matches. CDR3 residues: CASSGNSGGAADTQYF. CDR3 DNA sequence: TGCGCCAGCAGCGGAAATAGCGGGGGGGCCGCAGATACGCAGTATTTT.

The V gene is TRBV27, the J gene TRBJ1-2; 12 positions agree with TRBD1. The CDR3 covers 17 residues. Germline CDR1 reads MNHEY; CDR2 reads SMNVEV (reference sequence). Unmatched junction bases numbered 10, after V lost 8 bases and J lost 0 bases. The chain's CDR3 is CASRIWGQGASNYGYTF. The CDR3 region has the DNA TGTGCCAGCCGAATTTGGGGACAGGGGGCGTCTAACTATGGCTACACCTTC.

This chain joins TRBV7-9 and TRBJ1-2, with 9 nucleotides matching TRBD1. This CDR3 is built from 13 residues. V lost 5 bases, J lost 8 bases, and 6 bases stayed unmatched. From germline, CDR1 is SEHNR and CDR2 FQNEAQ (reference sequence). DNA for the CDR3: TGTGCCAGCAGCGTAGACAGGGGGGGAGGCTACACCTTC. Its translation: CASSVDRGGGYTF.

J is TRBJ1-2 and V is TRBV28; possibly TRBD1 for D (5 bases). Trimming shortened V by 3 bases and J by 8 bases, and 28 bases separated the two germline ends. CDR1 and CDR2 from the germline V gene are MDHEN and SYDVKM. This CDR3 region has 18 residues. CDR3 coding DNA: TGTGCCAGCAGTTTTTTAAGTCGGACGGACACACGGACGGGGGGCTACACCTTC. Its protein product is CASSFLSRTDTRTGGYTF.

The rearrangement joins TRBV24-1 to TRBJ1-2; D may be TRBD1 (6 bases). This CDR3 has 13 residues. Per germline, CDR1 KGHDR and CDR2 SFDVKD. V gave up 4 bases and J gave up 8 bases, with 13 bases separating them. The CDR3 DNA reads as TGTGCCACCAGTGAAAGGGGGGCGCGGGGCTACACCTTC. Translated: CATSERGARGYTF.

This chain uses TRBV7-7 with TRBJ2-7, with D perhaps TRBD2 (5 bases). Looked up from germline, CDR1 is SSHAT and CDR2 is FNYEAQ (reference sequence). V lost 7 bases to trimming and J lost 5 bases, with 15 bases between them. The CDR3 consists of 13 residues. The CDR3 DNA is TGTGCCAGCAACCTCCCCGGGGTCCACGAGCAGTACTTC. This gives the protein CASNLPGVHEQYF. The full variable domain, in which reference TRBV7-7 and TRBJ2-7 provide the parts outside the CDR3, is GAGVSQSPRYKVTKRGQDVTLRCDPISSHATLYWYQQALGQGPEFLTYFNYEAQPDKSGLPSDRFSAERPEGSISTLTIQRTEQRDSAMYRCASNLPGVHEQYFGPGTRLTVT.

The chain joins TRBV7-3 to TRBJ2-1; 10 nucleotides match TRBD2. V gave up 0 bases and J gave up 7 bases; unmatched junction bases: 3. Germline V lookup: CDR1 SGHTA, CDR2 FQGTGA. The CDR3 has 15 amino acids. The CDR3 DNA follows: TGTGCCAGCAGCTTAACAGCGGGGGGGCAAAATGAGCAGTTCTTC. Encoded protein: CASSLTAGGQNEQFF.

The chain carries TRBV23-1 and TRBJ2-3, with TRBD2 identical over 12 bases. TRBV23-1 is treated as an ORF (open reading frame) with a function not yet certain. The trim removed 6 bases at V and 7 bases at J, leaving 5 bases unmatched. CDR3 length: 14 amino acids. Here the CDR3 DNA reads TGCGCCAGCAGGTCTAGCGGGGGGGCCAATACGCAGTATTTT. It specifies CASRSSGGANTQYF.

This clone was picked up a small number of times. The gene calls are TRBV15 and TRBJ1-3; possibly TRBD1 for D (5 bases). This CDR3 has 17 residues. Germline values: CDR1 LNHNV, CDR2 YYDKDF (reference sequence). With 3 bases removed from V and 0 bases from J, the gap between germline ends came to 15 bases. CDR3 bases: TGTGCCACCAGCAGGTCCTGGGGACCGACCTCTGGAAACACCATATATTTT. This sequence encodes CATSRSWGPTSGNTIYF.

The V gene is TRBV2, the J gene TRBJ2-2; 8 bases are a match to TRBD2. V dropped 6 bases and J dropped 0; count of bases not matched to a gene: 3. Germline V lookup: CDR1 SNHLY, CDR2 FYNNEI. The CDR3 is 15 residues long. CDR3 loop: CASRPGLANTGELFF. The CDR3 coding sequence is TGTGCCAGCAGGCCGGGACTAGCGAACACCGGGGAGCTGTTTTTT. The full variable domain, with the rest looked up from reference TRBV2 and TRBJ2-2, is EPEVTQTPSHQVTQMGQEVILRCVPISNHLYFYWYRQILGQKVEFLVSFYNNEISEKSEIFDDQFSVERPDGSNFTLKIRSTKLEDSAMYFCASRPGLANTGELFFGEGSRLTVL.

This sequence joins TRBV5-1 and TRBJ2-7; a weak D match, TRBD1 (7 bases). V lost 3 bases and J lost 2, with 12 bases in between. CDR3 length: 14 residues. The germline gives CDR1 SGHRS, CDR2 YFSETQ. CDR3 in DNA: TGCGCCAGCAGCTCAGGGGGGTTGACCTACGAGCAGTACTTC. It translates to CASSSGGLTYEQYF.

The gene calls are TRBV3-1 (or the pseudogene TRBV3-2) and TRBJ1-5, with TRBD1 matching over 9 bases. Trimming cost V 5 bases and J 4 bases; bases outside gene matches: 0. From germline, CDR1 is LGHDT and CDR2 YNNKEL (reference sequence). CDR3 length equals 13 residues. The CDR3 spells CASSGTGNQPQHF. The CDR3 nucleotides read TGTGCCAGCAGCGGGACAGGGAATCAGCCCCAGCATTTT.

V usage is TRBV5-1 and J usage is TRBJ2-1; no firm D call. V lost 0 bases and J lost 8, with 9 bases in between. The CDR3 loop spans 13 amino acids. Germline lookup yields CDR1 SGHRS and CDR2 YFSETQ. The CDR3 sequence: CASSLEGLHEQFF. The CDR3 bases are TGCGCCAGCAGCTTGGAGGGATTACATGAGCAGTTCTTC.

The chain links TRBV15 to TRBJ1-1; 9 positions agree with TRBD1. The CDR3 has 14 amino acids. Germline CDR1 reads LNHNV; CDR2 reads YYDKDF (reference sequence). V was pared by 7 bases and J by 5 bases, with 8 bases of the junction left unmatched. CDR3 amino acids: CATMPGQGWTEAFF. The CDR3 coding sequence is TGTGCCACCATGCCGGGACAGGGTTGGACTGAAGCTTTCTTT.

CDR3 region: CASLTRSQETQYF. The CDR3 bases are TGTGCCTCCTTGACCCGGAGTCAAGAGACCCAGTACTTC. The V and J genes are TRBV28 and TRBJ2-5; D gene ambiguous. CDR1 MDHEN and CDR2 SYDVKM come from the germline V gene. The V gene lost 11 bases and the J gene lost 2 bases, with 15 bases spanning the gap. The CDR3 covers 13 residues.

V gene TRBV7-9 combines with J gene TRBJ1-1; 9 nucleotides match TRBD1. The V segment lost 5 bases and the J segment 3 bases; nucleotides outside the gene matches: 1. Looked up from germline, CDR1 is SEHNR and CDR2 is FQNEAQ (reference sequence). The CDR3 extends over 13 amino acids. CDR3 nucleotide sequence: TGTGCCAGCAGCCGACAGGGGGACACTGAAGCTTTCTTT. The encoded protein is CASSRQGDTEAFF.